Each of the 22 T cell receptor beta chains below was sequenced from the same sample in a study of cytomegalovirus exposure and HLA in healthy donors. Primers: 60 Vbeta forward and 13 Jbeta reverse. The assay was immunoSEQ multiplex PCR, and TCRdb's table has in-frame clones only and misses some. The repertoire holds fewer than 150,000 clones, with around 79% as singletons. The sequenced material came from PBMCs. These receptors were obtained from a male donor in good health and CMV-seronegative.

The chain uses TRBV5-4 and TRBJ1-2; TRBD1 agrees at 8 bases. Germline V CDR1 and CDR2: SGHNT, YYREEE (reference sequence). The CDR3 consists of 14 residues. Trimming took 2 bases from V and 3 from J; bases not matched to a gene: 3. CDR3 DNA sequence: TGTGCCAGCAGCTTCAGGGGGCTGCACTATGGCTACACCTTC. Translated, it gives CASSFRGLHYGYTF.

The V gene is TRBV2, the J gene TRBJ1-5, with 9 bases lining up with TRBD1. The CDR3 has 16 amino acids. V lost 7 bases and J lost 3; bases outside the gene matches: 10. The germline V gene has CDR1 SNHLY and CDR2 FYNNEI. CDR3 residues: CASTTDRGAPNQPQHF. The CDR3 region has the DNA TGTGCCAGCACCACGGACAGGGGCGCCCCCAATCAGCCCCAGCATTTT.

The V and J genes are TRBV5-8 and TRBJ2-1, with D possibly matching TRBD2 (5 bases). The ends were cut back, 0 bases at V and 1 base at J, with 11 bases in the middle. The CDR3 runs 16 residues. Germline V gives CDR1 SGHTS, CDR2 YDEGEE. The CDR3: CASSLGNSGSYNEQFF. The CDR3 DNA follows: TGTGCCAGCAGCTTGGGGAACAGCGGATCCTACAATGAGCAGTTCTTC. Looking up the rest from reference TRBV5-8 and TRBJ2-1 gives the full variable domain: EAGVTQSPTHLIKTRGQQATLRCSPISGHTSVYWYQQALGLGLQFLLWYDEGEERNRGNFPPRFSGRQFPNYSSELNVNALELEDSALYLCASSLGNSGSYNEQFFGPGTRLTVL.

The chain recombines TRBV5-4 with TRBJ1-6; perhaps TRBD1 as D (6 bases). CDR1 SGHNT and CDR2 YYREEE come from the germline V gene (reference sequence). The CDR3 has 15 residues. Trimming cost V 0 bases and J 7 bases, with 11 bases left between them. The CDR3 sequence is CASSLAHRDNSPLHF. As DNA, the CDR3 is TGTGCCAGCAGCTTGGCCCACAGGGACAATTCACCCCTCCACTTT.

The gene calls are TRBV9 and TRBJ1-6, with D possibly TRBD1 on 6 matching bases. This CDR3 contains 15 residues. The ends were cut back, 2 bases at V and 7 bases at J, with 13 bases in the middle. Germline CDR1 is SGDLS and CDR2 is YYNGEE. The CDR3 loop is CASSVSSGENSPLHF. CDR3 sequence (DNA): TGTGCCAGCAGCGTCTCCTCAGGGGAAAATTCACCCCTCCACTTT.

This chain connects TRBV15 to TRBJ2-2; 9 positions agree with TRBD1. The V segment lost 3 bases and the J segment 5 bases; nucleotides outside the gene matches: 4. Germline V lookup: CDR1 LNHNV, CDR2 YYDKDF (reference sequence). There are 15 residues in the CDR3. The CDR3 here is CATSSGGQGTGELFF. The DNA for the CDR3 is TGTGCCACCAGCAGTGGGGGACAGGGAACCGGGGAGCTGTTTTTT.

The chain recombines TRBV19 with TRBJ1-5; no definite D call. Trimming took off 5 bases at V and 5 bases at J, with 7 bases between the two ends. The CDR3 contains 12 residues. Germline V gives CDR1 LNHDA, CDR2 SQIVND (reference sequence). The DNA for the CDR3 is TGTGCCAGTAGTGCCGGAGATCAGCCCCAGCATTTT. It codes for CASSAGDQPQHF.

This clone was seen only a few times. The CDR3 region has the DNA TGTGCCAGCAGCTTGGCCCGGTGGGCAGGGGGAGAAGCTTTCTTT. The encoded protein is CASSLARWAGGEAFF. The chain links TRBV5-6 to TRBJ1-1; 7 positions agree with TRBD1. Germline CDR1 is SGHDT and CDR2 is YYEEEE. Unmatched junction bases numbered 10, after V lost 0 bases and J lost 8 bases. The CDR3 covers 15 residues. Full variable domain (rest looked up from reference TRBV5-6 and TRBJ1-1): DAGVTQSPTHLIKTRGQQVTLRCSPKSGHDTVSWYQQALGQGPQFIFQYYEEEERQRGNFPDRFSGHQFPNYSSELNVNALLLGDSALYLCASSLARWAGGEAFFGQGTRLTVV.

V is TRBV6-6 and J is TRBJ2-5; 8 bases match TRBD1. The CDR3 covers 14 residues. Per the germline V gene, CDR1 is MNHNY and CDR2 is SVGAGI (reference sequence). The J segment lost 5 bases and the V segment lost 6 bases, leaving 8 bases of the junction unmatched. The CDR3 DNA reads TGTGCCAGCAGGACGGACAGGGTTTTTGAGACCCAGTACTTC. As protein: CASRTDRVFETQYF.

This clone was seen more than once but under ten times. The genes are TRBV4-1 and TRBJ2-2; tentatively, D is TRBD1 (6 bases). Germline V lookup: CDR1 MGHRA, CDR2 YSYEKL. CDR3 size: 17 residues. Trimming cost V 1 base and J 3 bases, with 15 bases left between them. The CDR3 reads CASSQVLWTVDTGELFF. CDR3 in DNA: TGCGCCAGCAGCCAAGTCCTGTGGACAGTTGACACCGGGGAGCTGTTTTTT.

The chain joins TRBV7-3 to TRBJ2-2, with D perhaps matching TRBD2 (6 bases). The ends were cut back, 9 bases at V and 4 bases at J, with 15 bases in the middle. The CDR3 contains 14 residues. From germline, CDR1 is SGHTA and CDR2 FQGTGA. This chain's CDR3 is CASRVGGLTGELFF. The CDR3 coding sequence is TGTGCCAGTCGAGTGGGGGGTCTCACCGGGGAGCTGTTTTTT.

V and J are TRBV7-3 and TRBJ2-2; 8 bases map to TRBD2. This CDR3 contains 17 residues. With V trimmed by 1 base and J by 5 bases, 9 bases remained unmatched. Germline CDR1 is SGHTA and CDR2 is FQGTGA. The DNA of the CDR3 is TGTGCCAGCAGCTTAAGTCCCAGCGGGAGCCGTACCGGGGAGCTGTTTTTT. Its protein is CASSLSPSGSRTGELFF. Variable domain in full (rest from reference TRBV7-3 and TRBJ2-2): GAGVSQTPSNKVTEKGKYVELRCDPISGHTALYWYRQSLGQGPEFLIYFQGTGAADDSGLPNDRFFAVRPEGSVSTLKIQRTERGDSAVYLCASSLSPSGSRTGELFFGEGSRLTVL.

The rearrangement joins TRBV30 to TRBJ1-1; D is perhaps TRBD1 (6 bases). Looked up from germline, CDR1 is GTSNPN and CDR2 is SVGIG (reference sequence). V shed 1 base and J shed 2 bases, with 14 bases lying between them. The CDR3 totals 15 residues. CDR3 sequence (DNA): TGTGCCTGGAGTGATACCGACAGGCCAAACACTGAAGCTTTCTTT. Residues: CAWSDTDRPNTEAFF.

This clone has more than one count but fewer than ten. V usage is TRBV7-9 and J usage is TRBJ2-1; tentatively, D is TRBD2 (6 bases). This CDR3 comprises 19 residues. The V gene's germline CDR1 is SEHNR and CDR2 FQNEAQ (reference sequence). The V and J ends lost 6 bases and 8 bases respectively, with 32 bases between them. The CDR3 is CASRPKIVPRGISRDEQFF. CDR3 nucleotides: TGTGCCAGCAGGCCGAAGATAGTCCCTCGCGGGATCTCGCGGGATGAGCAGTTCTTC. Supplemented by reference TRBV7-9 and TRBJ2-1, the full variable domain reads DTGVSQNPRHKITKRGQNVTFRCDPISEHNRLYWYRQTLGQGPEFLTYFQNEAQLEKSRLLSDRFSAERPKGSFSTLEIQRTEQGDSAMYLCASRPKIVPRGISRDEQFFGPGTRLTVL.

In regard to this clone: This CDR3 is also generated by other DNA sequences in the sample. V is TRBV18 and J is TRBJ1-1; D not resolved. CDR3 length: 11 amino acids. In germline, CDR1 is KGHSH, CDR2 LQKENI. V lost 1 base to trimming and J lost 7 bases, with 4 bases between them. The CDR3 here is CASSPQSEAFF. Written as DNA, the CDR3 is TGTGCCAGCTCACCACAGAGTGAAGCTTTCTTT.

This clone was seen a few times. The chain carries TRBV5-6 and TRBJ2-3; 11 nucleotides match TRBD1. The CDR3 loop spans 16 amino acids. The V segment lost 2 bases and the J segment 3 bases; nucleotides outside the gene matches: 5. Germline CDR1 and CDR2: SGHDT and YYEEEE. The CDR3 nucleotides are TGTGCCAGCAGCTTACCGGGACAGGGGGGTACAGATACGCAGTATTTT. Translated, it gives CASSLPGQGGTDTQYF.

The V call is TRBV18, the J call TRBJ2-3; 8 bases align to TRBD1. Germline CDR1 KGHSH, CDR2 LQKENI. Trimming at V came to 3 bases and at J to 9 bases, leaving 14 bases not matched to a gene. This CDR3 region has 16 residues. CDR3 nucleotides: TGTGCCAGCTCACCCCGGACAGGGCTCATTCCAACAACGCAGTATTTT. Translating gives CASSPRTGLIPTTQYF.

This clone was seen just once. V and J are TRBV7-2 and TRBJ1-1; D is perhaps TRBD1 (6 bases). This CDR3 contains 14 residues. From germline, CDR1 is SGHTA and CDR2 FQGNSA. V was clipped by 3 bases and J by 0 bases, with 8 bases between them. CDR3 protein: CASSLQGMNTEAFF. CDR3 coding DNA: TGTGCCAGCAGCTTGCAGGGGATGAACACTGAAGCTTTCTTT.

The V and J genes are TRBV11-2 and TRBJ1-4; 9 bases match TRBD1. There are 15 residues in the CDR3. From germline, CDR1 is SGHAT and CDR2 FQNNGV. After removal of 3 bases from V and 6 bases from J, the junction contained 5 bases not matched to a gene. CDR3 loop: CASSFSGTGYEKLFF. The CDR3 DNA reads as TGTGCCAGCAGCTTCTCCGGGACAGGGTATGAAAAACTGTTTTTT. The whole variable domain, remainder taken from reference TRBV11-2 and TRBJ1-4, is EAGVAQSPRYKIIEKRQSVAFWCNPISGHATLYWYQQILGQGPKLLIQFQNNGVVDDSQLPKDRFSAERLKGVDSTLKIQPAKLEDSAVYLCASSFSGTGYEKLFFGSGTQLSVL.

The gene calls are TRBV7-3 and TRBJ2-2; D not resolved. The CDR3 has 13 residues. Trimming stripped 5 bases from V and 7 bases from J, with 11 bases between. Germline CDR1 reads SGHTA; CDR2 reads FQGTGA. CDR3 region: CASSSDQFGELFF. The CDR3 DNA sequence: TGTGCCAGCAGCAGCGATCAGTTCGGGGAGCTGTTTTTT.

CDR3 nucleotide sequence: TGTGCCAGCAGCGGGACTAGCACAGATACGCAGTATTTT. Translation: CASSGTSTDTQYF. V is TRBV5-4 and J is TRBJ2-3, with TRBD2 as a possible D gene (6 bases). The ends were cut back, 4 bases at V and 0 bases at J, with 6 bases in the middle. This CDR3 has 13 amino acids. CDR1 SGHNT and CDR2 YYREEE come from the germline V gene (reference sequence).

V is TRBV5-1 and J is TRBJ1-1; D is unclear. V was shortened by 2 bases and J by 1 base, with 9 bases between the two germline ends. The length of the CDR3 is 14 residues. Germline loops: CDR1 SGHRS, CDR2 YFSETQ. CDR3 DNA: TGCGCCAGCAGCTTCCGGGGTTCGAACACTGAAGCTTTCTTT. Encoded protein: CASSFRGSNTEAFF.